The 32 T cell receptor beta chains below were found in one sample sequenced in a study of cytomegalovirus exposure and HLA in healthy donors. PCR was performed using 60 Vbeta and 13 Jbeta primers. Sequencing was performed with immunoSEQ multiplex PCR; in TCRdb, only in-frame clones are kept and a portion is missing. The sample lists approximately 170,000 clones; about four fifths were seen once. Specimen: PBMCs. The receptors here all came from a male donor in good health and CMV-seronegative.

This rearrangement joins TRBV10-3 to TRBJ1-1; TRBD1 might be the D (6 bases). Trimming took 1 base from V and 1 from J, leaving 13 bases between them. The CDR3 is made up of 16 amino acids. Germline V CDR1 and CDR2: ENHRY, SYGVKD. The CDR3 nucleotides are TGTGCCATCAGTGAGTATTGGGGGGGGGCGAACACTGAAGCTTTCTTT. Translation: CAISEYWGGANTEAFF.

This chain joins TRBV6-1 and TRBJ2-1; 11 positions match TRBD2. The CDR3 covers 14 residues. The V and J ends lost 4 bases and 8 bases, in that order; junction bases with no gene match: 4. Germline V lookup: CDR1 MNHNS, CDR2 SASEGT. The CDR3 is CASSVSGRADEQFF. CDR3 DNA: TGTGCCAGCAGTGTTAGCGGGAGGGCGGATGAGCAGTTCTTC.

This chain joins TRBV25-1 and TRBJ2-1; TRBD2 aligns across 7 bases. This CDR3 contains 15 residues. The V gene end was trimmed by 6 bases and the J gene end by 5 bases; junction bases not matched to a gene: 10. The germline gives CDR1 MGHDK, CDR2 SYGVNS. CDR3 amino acids: CASSAIAGIHNEQFF. The CDR3, as DNA: TGTGCCAGCAGCGCTATAGCGGGCATTCACAATGAGCAGTTCTTC. The entire variable domain, with the rest obtained from reference TRBV25-1 and TRBJ2-1, is as follows: EADIYQTPRYLVIGTGKKITLECSQTMGHDKMYWYQQDPGMELHLIHYSYGVNSTEKGDLSSESTVSRIRTEHFPLTLESARPSHTSQYLCASSAIAGIHNEQFFGPGTRLTVL.

This chain connects TRBV4-3 to TRBJ2-6, with TRBD2 as a possible D gene (5 bases). The germline gives CDR1 LGHNA, CDR2 YSLEER. This CDR3 contains 19 residues. The germline V and J ends were trimmed by 0 bases and 5 bases, with 20 bases remaining between them. CDR3 in DNA: TGCGCCAGCAGCCAAGATCCTGTCGCCGGGAACGGCTGGGCCAACGTCCTGACTTTC. It translates to CASSQDPVAGNGWANVLTF.

This clone has only one observation. The genes are TRBV19 and TRBJ1-6, with D tentatively TRBD1 (6 bases). CDR3 size: 14 residues. Trimming removed 6 bases from V and 5 bases from J, with 11 bases in between. Germline CDR1 and CDR2: LNHDA and SQIVND (reference sequence). In nucleotides, the CDR3 is TGTGCCAGTAGAGAGAGACAGGATAATTCACCCCTCCACTTT. It encodes CASRERQDNSPLHF. Based on the CDR3 plus reference TRBV19 and TRBJ1-6, the full variable domain is DGGITQSPKYLFRKEGQNVTLSCEQNLNHDAMYWYRQDPGQGLRLIYYSQIVNDFQKGDIAEGYSVSREKKESFPLTVTSAQKNPTAFYLCASRERQDNSPLHFGNGTRLTVT.

The chain recombines TRBV7-9 with TRBJ1-1; possibly TRBD1 for D (5 bases). The CDR3 has 14 amino acids. Looked up from germline, CDR1 is SEHNR and CDR2 is FQNEAQ (reference sequence). The germline V and J ends were trimmed by 2 bases and 5 bases, with 12 bases remaining between them. The chain's CDR3 is CASSLRTGGTEAFF. CDR3 coding DNA: TGTGCCAGCAGCTTACGAACAGGTGGGACTGAAGCTTTCTTT.

The rearrangement uses TRBV5-6 and TRBJ2-7; 7 bases fit TRBD1. CDR3 size: 15 residues. V shed 0 bases, J shed 3 bases, and the junction held 6 bases outside the gene matches. The germline V gene encodes CDR1 SGHDT and CDR2 YYEEEE. CDR3 amino acids: CASSLGGTAFYEQYF. The CDR3 nucleotides read TGTGCCAGCAGCTTGGGAGGGACAGCCTTCTACGAGCAGTACTTC.

V is TRBV19 and J is TRBJ2-2; D possibly corresponds to TRBD1 (5 bases). V lost 1 base and J 4 bases, leaving 7 bases between the germline ends. In germline, CDR1 is LNHDA, CDR2 SQIVND (reference sequence). The CDR3 is 14 amino acids. The CDR3 nucleotides read TGTGCCAGTAGTATAGGGGGCGCCACCGGGGAGCTGTTTTTT. Amino acids: CASSIGGATGELFF. Filled out from reference TRBV19 and TRBJ2-2, the complete variable domain reads DGGITQSPKYLFRKEGQNVTLSCEQNLNHDAMYWYRQDPGQGLRLIYYSQIVNDFQKGDIAEGYSVSREKKESFPLTVTSAQKNPTAFYLCASSIGGATGELFFGEGSRLTVL.

J is TRBJ1-1 and V is TRBV6-1, with 11 bases lining up with TRBD1. Germline V gene lookup returns CDR1 MNHNS and CDR2 SASEGT. There are 15 residues in the CDR3. The V gene end was trimmed by 11 bases and the J gene end by 4 bases; junction bases not matched to a gene: 12. The CDR3, as DNA: TGTGCCGGCGGGACAGGGGGAAGGAGGACCACTGAAGCTTTCTTT. It codes for CAGGTGGRRTTEAFF.

This clone came up once. The chain is built from TRBV29-1 and TRBJ2-2; tentative D call: TRBD2 (5 bases). This CDR3 contains 12 residues. Germline CDR1 is SQVTM and CDR2 is ANQGSEA. Trimming left V 4 bases short and J 6 bases short, with 9 bases between. The DNA of the CDR3 is TGCAGCGTTGTTAGGGAGTCCGGGGAGCTGTTTTTT. Amino acid sequence: CSVVRESGELFF.

This clone was counted a few times. The gene calls are TRBV10-3 and TRBJ2-1, with D possibly being TRBD2 (6 bases). Between the trimmed V and J ends, which lost 0 bases and 1 base, there was a span of 13 bases. This CDR3 is 17 amino acids long. Germline V gene sequence: CDR1 ENHRY, CDR2 SYGVKD. In nucleotides, the CDR3 is TGTGCCATCAGTGAGTCGAGGGCGGGATTTTCCTACAATGAGCAGTTCTTC. This encodes CAISESRAGFSYNEQFF.

V usage is TRBV11-2 and J usage is TRBJ2-7; D perhaps matches TRBD1 (5 bases). The V gene lost 5 bases and the J gene lost 6 bases, with 8 bases spanning the gap. The CDR3 covers 11 residues. Germline-derived CDR1 and CDR2 are SGHAT and FQNNGV. CDR3: CASSRDSEQYF. CDR3 in DNA: TGTGCCAGCAGCCGAGACAGCGAGCAGTACTTC.

The V gene is TRBV4-3, the J gene TRBJ2-3, with 11 bases that match TRBD2. The V gene's germline CDR1 is LGHNA and CDR2 YSLEER. The CDR3 has 15 residues. The ends lost 3 bases at V and 5 bases at J; junction bases unmatched: 4. CDR3 coding DNA: TGCGCCAGCAGCCATTCCGGGACTAGCGGAGATACGCAGTATTTT. As protein: CASSHSGTSGDTQYF.

The V and J genes are TRBV11-3 and TRBJ2-7; 13 positions agree with TRBD2. Unmatched junction bases numbered 3, after V lost 4 bases and J lost 3 bases. The CDR3 sequence is 15 residues long. Per germline, CDR1 SGHNT and CDR2 YENEEA. The chain's CDR3 is CASSWGLAGIYEQYF. As DNA, the CDR3 is TGTGCCAGCAGCTGGGGACTAGCGGGGATCTACGAGCAGTACTTC.

J is TRBJ2-1 and V is TRBV7-2; 7 nucleotides agree with TRBD2. Germline assignment: CDR1 SGHTA and CDR2 FQGNSA. The CDR3 is 15 residues long. J was trimmed by 4 bases and V by 1 base; bases with no gene match: 4. The CDR3 DNA follows: TGTGCCAGCAGCTTAGAGTCTAGCGGATACAATGAGCAGTTCTTC. Its protein is CASSLESSGYNEQFF.

The chain combines TRBV10-3 with TRBJ1-3, with 8 bases identical to TRBD1. The germline gives CDR1 ENHRY, CDR2 SYGVKD. The CDR3 has 17 residues. V shed 0 bases and J 4 bases; nucleotides not matched to a gene: 8. CDR3 bases: TGTGCCATCAGTGAGTCTGGACAGGGTGCCTTGGGAAACACCATATATTTT. Translating gives CAISESGQGALGNTIYF.

This chain links TRBV13 with TRBJ2-1; 10 positions agree with TRBD2. Germline loops: CDR1 PRHDT, CDR2 FYEKMQ (reference sequence). Trimming took 6 bases from V and 6 from J; bases not matched to a gene: 11. The CDR3 runs to 16 residues. As DNA, the CDR3 is TGTGCCAGCAGTTCCGGGACTAGCGACTTGGTCAATGAGCAGTTCTTC. Protein sequence: CASSSGTSDLVNEQFF. Supplemented by reference TRBV13 and TRBJ2-1, the full variable domain reads AAGVIQSPRHLIKEKRETATLKCYPIPRHDTVYWYQQGPGQDPQFLISFYEKMQSDKGSIPDRFSAQQFSDYHSELNMSSLELGDSALYFCASSSGTSDLVNEQFFGPGTRLTVL.

The rearrangement uses TRBV5-4 and TRBJ1-1, with 7 bases that match TRBD1. CDR1 and CDR2 from the germline V gene are SGHNT and YYREEE (reference sequence). The CDR3 totals 14 residues. V trimming: 4 bases; J trimming: 1 base; junction bases outside the gene matches: 4. The chain's CDR3 is CASSPRDRNTEAFF. Here the CDR3 DNA reads TGTGCCAGCAGCCCCCGGGACAGGAACACTGAAGCTTTCTTT.

As concerns this clone: At one of its ends the junction is not consistent with the germline gene, which may arise from a read error. This chain joins TRBV27 and TRBJ1-5, with TRBD1 identical over 12 bases. Germline assignment: CDR1 MNHEY and CDR2 SMNVEV (reference sequence). The CDR3 spans 18 residues. CDR3 DNA: TGTGCCAGCAGTTTTGCCGGGACAGGGGGCAAAGGCAATCAGCCCCGGCATTTT. It codes for CASSFAGTGGKGNQPRHF.

The chain is built from TRBV13 and TRBJ1-2, with D possibly TRBD1 on 6 matching bases. Per the germline V gene, CDR1 is PRHDT and CDR2 is FYEKMQ (reference sequence). CDR3 size: 15 residues. Trimming removed 2 bases at V and 4 bases at J, with 14 bases between. The CDR3 loop is CASSLSGGIGYGYTF. The CDR3 DNA reads as TGTGCCAGCAGCTTATCTGGGGGCATCGGCTATGGCTACACCTTC.

The chain has TRBV27 and TRBJ2-1; no definite D call. Deletions cut 3 bases from V and 7 bases from J, with 4 bases between. The CDR3 has 11 residues. From germline, CDR1 is MNHEY and CDR2 SMNVEV (reference sequence). The CDR3 loop is CASSFGNEQFF. The CDR3 DNA reads as TGTGCCAGCAGTTTCGGGAATGAGCAGTTCTTC.

The rearrangement joins TRBV7-9 to TRBJ2-7, with 7 bases matching TRBD1. The CDR3 length is 16 residues. The germline CDR1 and CDR2 sequences are SEHNR and FQNEAQ (reference sequence). V was clipped by 1 base and J by 5 bases; unmatched bases: 11. The CDR3 nucleotides are TGTGCCAGCAGCTTAGAATTGGGCAGGGGGATCCACGAGCAGTACTTC. Its translation: CASSLELGRGIHEQYF.

This clone was found a few times. The chain links TRBV6-1 to TRBJ2-2, with D unclear. Trimming took 4 bases from V and 3 from J, leaving 6 bases between them. The CDR3 sequence is 13 residues long. Germline CDR1 MNHNS, CDR2 SASEGT. The CDR3 here is CASSVTDTGELFF. DNA for the CDR3: TGTGCCAGCAGTGTTACAGACACCGGGGAGCTGTTTTTT.

The V and J genes are TRBV29-1 and TRBJ2-4; 7 positions agree with TRBD2. CDR1 and CDR2 from the germline V gene are SQVTM and ANQGSEA. Losses at the gene ends were 7 bases for V and 8 bases for J; bases not matched to a gene: 8. CDR3 length: 12 amino acids. CDR3 loop: CSAGGGMDIQYF. In nucleotides, the CDR3 is TGCAGCGCTGGGGGAGGGATGGACATTCAGTACTTC.

The rearrangement joins TRBV4-3 to TRBJ2-2, with no clear D. With 1 base removed from V and 2 bases from J, the gap between germline ends came to 11 bases. Germline assignment: CDR1 LGHNA and CDR2 YSLEER. The CDR3 is made up of 16 amino acids. The CDR3 sequence is CASSQGRWHNTGELFF. CDR3 DNA sequence: TGCGCCAGCAGCCAAGGTCGATGGCACAACACCGGGGAGCTGTTTTTT.

V usage is TRBV5-1 and J usage is TRBJ1-1; 8 bases align to TRBD1. V was clipped by 2 bases and J by 10 bases; unmatched bases: 10. The CDR3 loop spans 14 amino acids. Germline CDR1 SGHRS, CDR2 YFSETQ. CDR3 loop: CASSFDQGAQRAFF. The DNA of the CDR3 is TGCGCCAGCAGCTTCGACCAGGGGGCGCAGCGAGCTTTCTTT.

In regard to this clone: This same CDR3 is encoded by further DNA sequences in the sample. The chain joins TRBV6-5 to TRBJ2-3; D is undetermined. CDR1 and CDR2 (germline): MNHEY, SVGAGI. The CDR3 is made up of 14 amino acids. Trimming removed 0 bases at V and 3 bases at J, with 7 bases between. CDR3 nucleotide sequence: TGTGCCAGCAGTTACTCGTTCGGTACAGATACGCAGTATTTT. It translates to CASSYSFGTDTQYF.

This clone has only one observation. The chain recombines TRBV5-1 with TRBJ2-5, with TRBD1 matching over 7 bases. Unmatched junction bases numbered 3, after V lost 4 bases and J lost 3 bases. This CDR3 is built from 13 residues. Germline CDR1 reads SGHRS; CDR2 reads YFSETQ. The CDR3 DNA reads TGCGCCAGCAGCCCAGGACAGGAAGAGACCCAGTACTTC. It translates to CASSPGQEETQYF.

The rearrangement uses TRBV4-2 and TRBJ2-6, with unresolved D. Trimming took off 0 bases at V and 4 bases at J, with 19 bases between the two ends. From germline, CDR1 is LGHNA and CDR2 YNFKEQ. This CDR3 has 19 residues. The CDR3 loop is CASSQDPVGAYTGANVLTF. In nucleotides, the CDR3 is TGTGCCAGCAGCCAAGACCCCGTTGGAGCCTATACAGGGGCCAACGTCCTGACTTTC.

The chain uses TRBV5-1 and TRBJ1-4; unclear D gene. Germline values: CDR1 SGHRS, CDR2 YFSETQ. The CDR3 loop spans 15 amino acids. V lost 0 bases, J lost 0 bases, and 6 bases lay in between. The chain's CDR3 is CASSLVAATNEKLFF. The CDR3, as DNA: TGCGCCAGCAGCTTGGTGGCAGCAACTAATGAAAAACTGTTTTTT.

The chain couples TRBV4-2 to TRBJ2-7; D is undetermined. The CDR3 runs to 15 residues. With 0 bases removed from V and 2 bases from J, the gap between germline ends came to 11 bases. Germline assignment: CDR1 LGHNA and CDR2 YNFKEQ. The CDR3 reads CASSQEVPSTYEQYF. In nucleotides, the CDR3 is TGTGCCAGCAGCCAAGAAGTCCCCAGTACCTACGAGCAGTACTTC.

The genes are TRBV5-4 and TRBJ2-5; 10 nucleotides match TRBD1. This CDR3 is 15 amino acids long. Germline trimming cut 4 bases from V and 5 bases from J; bases unmatched to any gene: 8. CDR1 is SGHNT and CDR2 is YYREEE in the germline V gene (reference sequence). The CDR3 is CASSRRQGAGETQYF. As DNA, the CDR3 is TGTGCCAGCAGCAGGAGACAGGGGGCAGGTGAGACCCAGTACTTC.